Detailed here is one T cell receptor (beta chain). These data originate in a study of blood T cell repertoires in COVID-19. Overall study context: Nucleic acid was either cDNA or gDNA, and it came from T cells, B-cell-depleted T cells, or PBMCs.

Germline V gene sequence: CDR1 MNHEY, CDR2 SVGAGI. V lost 6 bases and J 3 bases, leaving 13 bases between the germline ends. This CDR3 comprises 14 residues. The repertoire was sequenced with immunoSEQ multiplex PCR; TCRdb's copy has only in-frame clones and lacks some. The table records 150,000 or so clones, 90% to 95% of them present only once. Material: peripheral blood. The sequence came from a man between 50 and 59 years old with acute or convalescent COVID-19. This chain connects TRBV6-5 to TRBJ2-3; D is possibly TRBD2 (6 bases). CDR3 amino acids: CASRLSGDTDTQYF. The CDR3 nucleotides read TGTGCCAGCAGGCTATCGGGGGATACAGATACGCAGTATTTT.